Included here is one TCR beta chain sequence, with context. The antigen is not known. TCRdb's table, derived via immunoSEQ multiplex PCR, lists solely in-frame clones and lacks some. Here the sample spans approximately 28,000 clones, 90% to 95% being singletons. This entry is derived from a study of regulatory and conventional T cells in RAG deficiency. Findings and caveats of the study: Omenn syndrome and CID/AS patients had approximately 100-fold fewer unique Treg TCR beta sequences, versus 9.5 to 10-fold elsewhere.

V lost 4 bases and J 3 bases, leaving 13 bases between the germline ends. This CDR3 comprises 15 residues. CDR1 is SGHDT and CDR2 is YYEEEE in the germline V gene. Genomic DNA came from blood conventional CD4+ T cells gated CD25-low CD127-high. The same specimen was also included in a second study, on regulatory T cells. That report notes: Amplification used 52 TRBV primers and 13 TRBJ primers. Skewed V and J usage and few unique V-J pairs marked patient repertoires, most in Tregs.

V usage is TRBV5-6 and J usage is TRBJ1-4, with D possibly TRBD1 on 6 matching bases. The source material was CD25- CD4+ T cells sorted from blood. The clonotype was recovered from a human donor in good health. This chain's CDR3 is CASSPQTGSNEKLFF. The CDR3 coding sequence is TGTGCCAGCAGCCCTCAGACAGGTTCTAATGAAAAACTGTTTTTT.